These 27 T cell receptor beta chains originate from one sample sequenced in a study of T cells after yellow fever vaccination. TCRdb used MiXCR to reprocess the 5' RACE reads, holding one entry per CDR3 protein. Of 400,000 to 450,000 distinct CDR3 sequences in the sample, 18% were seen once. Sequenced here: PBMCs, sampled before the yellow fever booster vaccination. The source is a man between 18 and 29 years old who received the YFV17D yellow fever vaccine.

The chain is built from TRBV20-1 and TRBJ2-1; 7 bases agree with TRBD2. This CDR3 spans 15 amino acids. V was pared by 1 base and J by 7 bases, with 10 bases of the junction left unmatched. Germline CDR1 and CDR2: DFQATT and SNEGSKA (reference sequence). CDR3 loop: CSARAGGGPNNEQFF. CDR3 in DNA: TGCAGTGCTAGAGCGGGCGGGGGTCCGAATAATGAGCAGTTCTTC.

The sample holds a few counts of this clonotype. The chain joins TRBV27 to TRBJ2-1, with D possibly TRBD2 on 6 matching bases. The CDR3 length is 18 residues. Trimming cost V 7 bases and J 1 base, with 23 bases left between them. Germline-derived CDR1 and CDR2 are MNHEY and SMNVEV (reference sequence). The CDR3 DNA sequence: TGTGCCAGCACCCCTCTACAGGCCGGGACTGTTTCCTACAATGAGCAGTTCTTC. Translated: CASTPLQAGTVSYNEQFF.

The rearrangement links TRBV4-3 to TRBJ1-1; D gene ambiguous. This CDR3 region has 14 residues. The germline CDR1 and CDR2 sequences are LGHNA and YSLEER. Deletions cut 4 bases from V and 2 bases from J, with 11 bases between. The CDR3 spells CASSPTLHNTEAFF. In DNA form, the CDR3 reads TGCGCCAGCAGCCCGACCCTGCATAACACTGAAGCTTTCTTT.

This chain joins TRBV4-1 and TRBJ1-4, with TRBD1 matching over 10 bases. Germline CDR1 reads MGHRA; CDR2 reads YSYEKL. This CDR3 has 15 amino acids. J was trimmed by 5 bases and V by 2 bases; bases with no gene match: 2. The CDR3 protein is CASSQPDRGNEKLFF. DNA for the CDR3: TGCGCCAGCAGCCAACCGGACAGGGGGAATGAAAAACTGTTTTTT.

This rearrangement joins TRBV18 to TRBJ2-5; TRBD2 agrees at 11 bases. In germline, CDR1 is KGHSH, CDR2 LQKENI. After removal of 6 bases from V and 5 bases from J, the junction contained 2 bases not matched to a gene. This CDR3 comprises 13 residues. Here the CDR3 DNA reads TGTGCCAGCTCGACTAGCGGGGCGGAGACCCAGTACTTC. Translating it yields CASSTSGAETQYF.

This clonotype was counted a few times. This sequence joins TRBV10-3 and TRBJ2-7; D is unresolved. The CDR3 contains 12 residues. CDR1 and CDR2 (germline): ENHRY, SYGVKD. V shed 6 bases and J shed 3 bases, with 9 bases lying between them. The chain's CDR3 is CAIRGIDYEQYF. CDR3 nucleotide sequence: TGTGCCATCAGGGGGATAGACTACGAGCAGTACTTC.

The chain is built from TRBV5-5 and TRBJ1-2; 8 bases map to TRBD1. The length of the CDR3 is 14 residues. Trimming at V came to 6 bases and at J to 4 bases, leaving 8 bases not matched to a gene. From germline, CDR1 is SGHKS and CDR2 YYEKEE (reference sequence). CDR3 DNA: TGTGCCAGCACACTGACAGGGGCCCCCTATGGCTACACCTTC. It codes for CASTLTGAPYGYTF.

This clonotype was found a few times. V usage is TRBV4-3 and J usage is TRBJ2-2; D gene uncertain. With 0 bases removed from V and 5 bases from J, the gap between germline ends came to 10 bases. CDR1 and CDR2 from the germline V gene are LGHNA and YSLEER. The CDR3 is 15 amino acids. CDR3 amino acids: CASSQDVGQTGELFF. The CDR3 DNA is TGCGCCAGCAGCCAAGACGTCGGGCAAACCGGGGAGCTGTTTTTT.

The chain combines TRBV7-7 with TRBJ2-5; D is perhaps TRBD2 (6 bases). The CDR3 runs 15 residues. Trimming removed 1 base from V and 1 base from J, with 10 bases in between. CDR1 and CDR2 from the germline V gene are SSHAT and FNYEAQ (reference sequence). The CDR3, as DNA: TGTGCCAGCAGCTTAGGGGGGGTCGCCCAAGAGACCCAGTACTTC. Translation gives CASSLGGVAQETQYF.

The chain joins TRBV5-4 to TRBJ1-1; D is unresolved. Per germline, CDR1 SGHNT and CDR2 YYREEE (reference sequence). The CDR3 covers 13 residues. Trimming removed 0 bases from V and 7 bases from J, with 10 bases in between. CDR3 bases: TGTGCCAGCAGCTTGGTAGGGAATGATGAAGCTTTCTTT. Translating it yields CASSLVGNDEAFF.

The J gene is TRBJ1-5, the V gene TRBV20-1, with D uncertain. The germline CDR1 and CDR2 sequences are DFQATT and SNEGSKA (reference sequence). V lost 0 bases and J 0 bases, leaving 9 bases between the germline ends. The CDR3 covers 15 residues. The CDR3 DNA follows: TGCAGTGCTAGAGAGGCGGGCAATAGCAATCAGCCCCAGCATTTT. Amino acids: CSAREAGNSNQPQHF.

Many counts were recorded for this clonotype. The CDR3 loop reads CASSSDSRYNEQFF. The CDR3 nucleotides are TGTGCCAGCAGTTCGGACAGTAGATACAATGAGCAGTTCTTC. V is TRBV7-2 and J is TRBJ2-1; possible D gene TRBD1, 6 bases. Trimming cost V 6 bases and J 4 bases, with 13 bases left between them. Per the germline V gene, CDR1 is SGHTA and CDR2 is FQGNSA. The CDR3 is 14 amino acids.

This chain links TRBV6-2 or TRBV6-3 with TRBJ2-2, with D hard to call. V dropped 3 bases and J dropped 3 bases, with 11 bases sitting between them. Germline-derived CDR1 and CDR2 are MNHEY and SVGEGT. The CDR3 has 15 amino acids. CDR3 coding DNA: TGTGCCAGCAGTTATTTTCCAGACTACACCGGGGAGCTGTTTTTT. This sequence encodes CASSYFPDYTGELFF.

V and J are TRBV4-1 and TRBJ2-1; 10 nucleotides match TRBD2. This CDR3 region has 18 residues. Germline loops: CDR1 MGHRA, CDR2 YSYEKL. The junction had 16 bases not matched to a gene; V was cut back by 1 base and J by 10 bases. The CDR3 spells CASSQGRVGLAGEREQFF. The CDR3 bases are TGCGCCAGCAGCCAAGGAAGAGTCGGTCTAGCGGGGGAGAGAGAGCAGTTCTTC.

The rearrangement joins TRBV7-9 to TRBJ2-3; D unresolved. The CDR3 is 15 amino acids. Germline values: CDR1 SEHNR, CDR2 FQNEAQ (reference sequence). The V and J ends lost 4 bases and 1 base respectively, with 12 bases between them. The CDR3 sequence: CASSSGQAGTDTQYF. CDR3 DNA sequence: TGTGCCAGCAGCTCCGGCCAGGCAGGCACAGATACGCAGTATTTT.

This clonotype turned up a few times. The CDR3 here is CASTKGSSGSYNEQFF. As DNA, the CDR3 is TGTGCCAGCACAAAAGGGTCTAGCGGCTCCTACAATGAGCAGTTCTTC. The genes are TRBV12-3 or TRBV12-4 and TRBJ2-1; 7 bases align to TRBD2. Losses at the gene ends were 7 bases for V and 0 bases for J; bases not matched to a gene: 9. The CDR3 spans 16 residues.

The CDR3 nucleotides read TGCAGTGCTAGCCCTAGGGGCCTCTACGAGCAGTACTTC. Translated: CSASPRGLYEQYF. This rearrangement joins TRBV20-1 to TRBJ2-7; a weak D match, TRBD1 (5 bases). Germline-derived CDR1 and CDR2 are DFQATT and SNEGSKA (reference sequence). This CDR3 is 13 amino acids long. V was trimmed by 3 bases and J by 3 bases, leaving 12 bases between them.

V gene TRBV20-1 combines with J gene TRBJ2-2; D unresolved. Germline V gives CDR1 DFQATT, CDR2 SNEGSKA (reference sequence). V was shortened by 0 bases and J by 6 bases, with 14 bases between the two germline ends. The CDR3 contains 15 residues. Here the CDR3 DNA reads TGCAGTGCTAGAGATTTCAGGACCGGCGCCGGGGAGCTGTTTTTT. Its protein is CSARDFRTGAGELFF.

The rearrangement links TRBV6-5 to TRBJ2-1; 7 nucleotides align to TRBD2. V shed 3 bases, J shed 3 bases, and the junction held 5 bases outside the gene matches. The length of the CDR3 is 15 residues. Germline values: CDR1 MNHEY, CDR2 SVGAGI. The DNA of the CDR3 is TGTGCCAGCAGTTATTCCAGCGGGGACTACAATGAGCAGTTCTTC. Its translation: CASSYSSGDYNEQFF.

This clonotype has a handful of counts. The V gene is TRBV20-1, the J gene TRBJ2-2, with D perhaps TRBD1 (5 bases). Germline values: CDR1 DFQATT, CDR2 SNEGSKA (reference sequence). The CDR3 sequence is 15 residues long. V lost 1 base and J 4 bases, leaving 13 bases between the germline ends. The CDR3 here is CSARVGQGGTGELFF. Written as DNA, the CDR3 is TGCAGTGCTAGAGTAGGCCAGGGTGGCACCGGGGAGCTGTTTTTT.

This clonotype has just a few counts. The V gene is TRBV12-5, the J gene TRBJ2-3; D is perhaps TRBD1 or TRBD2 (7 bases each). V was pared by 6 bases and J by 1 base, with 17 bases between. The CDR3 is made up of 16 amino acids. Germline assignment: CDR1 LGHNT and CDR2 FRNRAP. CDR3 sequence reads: CASGSRGGGGTDTQYF. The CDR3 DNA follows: TGTGCTAGTGGAAGCAGGGGGGGCGGGGGCACAGATACGCAGTATTTT.

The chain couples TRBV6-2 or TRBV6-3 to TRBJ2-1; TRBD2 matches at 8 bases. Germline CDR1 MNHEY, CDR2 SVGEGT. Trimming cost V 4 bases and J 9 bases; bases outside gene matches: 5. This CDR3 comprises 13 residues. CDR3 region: CASSSGGASEQFF. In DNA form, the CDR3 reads TGTGCCAGCAGTTCCGGGGGGGCAAGTGAGCAGTTCTTC.

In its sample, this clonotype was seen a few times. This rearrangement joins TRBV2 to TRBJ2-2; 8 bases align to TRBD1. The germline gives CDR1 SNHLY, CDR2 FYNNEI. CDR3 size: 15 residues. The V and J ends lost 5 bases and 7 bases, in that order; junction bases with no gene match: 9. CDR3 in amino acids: CASSPEPGGVGELFF. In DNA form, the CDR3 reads TGTGCCAGCAGTCCCGAACCAGGGGGCGTCGGGGAGCTGTTTTTT.

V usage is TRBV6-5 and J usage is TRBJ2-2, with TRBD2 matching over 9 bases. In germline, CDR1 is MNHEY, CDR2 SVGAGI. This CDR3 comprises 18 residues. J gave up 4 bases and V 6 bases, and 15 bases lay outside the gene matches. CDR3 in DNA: TGTGCCAGCAGACGACGCAACTTTCTAGCGGGACTCACCGGGGAGCTGTTTTTT. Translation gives CASRRRNFLAGLTGELFF.

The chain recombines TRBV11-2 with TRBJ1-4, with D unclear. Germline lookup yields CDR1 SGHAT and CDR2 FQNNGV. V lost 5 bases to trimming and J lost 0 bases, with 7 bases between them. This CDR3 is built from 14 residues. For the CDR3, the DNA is TGTGCCAGCAGCGTCAGTGCAACTAATGAAAAACTGTTTTTT. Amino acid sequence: CASSVSATNEKLFF.

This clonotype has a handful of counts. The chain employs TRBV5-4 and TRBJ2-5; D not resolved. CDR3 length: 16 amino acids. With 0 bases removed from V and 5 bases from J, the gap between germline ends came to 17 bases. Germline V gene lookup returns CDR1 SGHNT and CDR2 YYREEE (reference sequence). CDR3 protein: CASSLDGRVAVETQYF. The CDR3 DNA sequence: TGTGCCAGCAGCTTGGATGGACGAGTAGCTGTGGAGACCCAGTACTTC. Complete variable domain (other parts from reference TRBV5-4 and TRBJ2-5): ETGVTQSPTHLIKTRGQQVTLRCSSQSGHNTVSWYQQALGQGPQFIFQYYREEENGRGNFPPRFSGLQFPNYSSELNVNALELDDSALYLCASSLDGRVAVETQYFGPGTRLLVL.

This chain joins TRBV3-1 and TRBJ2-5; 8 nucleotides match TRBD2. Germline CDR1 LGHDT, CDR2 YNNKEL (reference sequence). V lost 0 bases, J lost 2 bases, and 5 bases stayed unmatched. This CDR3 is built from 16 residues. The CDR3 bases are TGTGCCAGCAGCCAAGACAGCGGGGGACGACAAGAGACCCAGTACTTC. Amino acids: CASSQDSGGRQETQYF.